The clone carrying this T cell receptor (beta chain) occurred once. This table comes from immunoSEQ multiplex PCR, and its TCRdb copy is limited to in-frame clones, with some not included. The sample shows approximately 280,000 clones, 89% of them seen only once. The data were taken from a study of blood T cell repertoires in COVID-19. Looking at the study overall: The samples span acute and convalescent COVID-19 from the United States, Italy and Spain. Nucleic acid was either cDNA or gDNA, and it came from T cells, B-cell-depleted T cells, or PBMCs.

The CDR3 loop spans 16 amino acids. V was pared by 3 bases and J by 1 base, with 7 bases of the junction left unmatched. The germline V gene has CDR1 KGHSH and CDR2 LQKENI. Sequences were obtained from peripheral blood. The source of this sequence is a woman aged 60-75 years with acute or convalescent COVID-19. The V and J genes are TRBV18 and TRBJ2-7; 9 bases agree with TRBD1. As DNA, the CDR3 is TGTGCCAGCTCACCGCGGGACAGGGTAAGATCCTACGAGCAGTACTTC. The encoded protein is CASSPRDRVRSYEQYF. The variable domain in full, completed from reference TRBV18 and TRBJ2-7, reads NAGVMQNPRHLVRRRGQEARLRCSPMKGHSHVYWYRQLPEEGLKFMVYLQKENIIDESGMPKERFSAEFPKEGPSILRIQQVVRGDSAAYFCASSPRDRVRSYEQYFGPGTRLTVT.